This TCR beta chain was documented in a study of shared T cell receptors in the human thymus. CDR1 and CDR2 (germline): MNHEY, SVGAGI. Trimming removed 2 bases from V and 5 bases from J, with 13 bases in between. This CDR3 has 14 amino acids. Generated by immunoSEQ multiplex PCR, the TCRdb table keeps only in-frame clones and is missing some. The table lists 600,000 to 900,000 clones, 70% to 90% of them singletons, with under 0.012% in the top ten. The data were also submitted as part of a second study, on human thymus T cells. Per that study: Apparent bias marked the V and J gene usage of thymic and blood repertoires.

Material: thymocytes. The V gene is TRBV6-5, the J gene TRBJ2-7; TRBD2 might be the D (6 bases). This sequence originates from a girl under three years old with a congenital heart defect. DNA of the CDR3: TGTGCCAGCAGTTACGCCCCCGGCGGGGACGAGCAGTACTTC. Encoded protein: CASSYAPGGDEQYF.